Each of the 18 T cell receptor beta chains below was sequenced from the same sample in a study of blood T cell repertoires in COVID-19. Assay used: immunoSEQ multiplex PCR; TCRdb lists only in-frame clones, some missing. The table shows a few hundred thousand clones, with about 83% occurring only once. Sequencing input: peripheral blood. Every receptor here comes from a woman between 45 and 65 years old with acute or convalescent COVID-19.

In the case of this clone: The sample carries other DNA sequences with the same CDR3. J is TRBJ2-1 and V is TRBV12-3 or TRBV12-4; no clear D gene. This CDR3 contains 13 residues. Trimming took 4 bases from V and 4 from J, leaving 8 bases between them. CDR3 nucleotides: TGTGCCAGCAGTTCTTCCGGGTACAATGAGCAGTTCTTC. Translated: CASSSSGYNEQFF.

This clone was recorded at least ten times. The CDR3 DNA sequence: TGTGCCAGCAGCCAGCCAGGGTGGTCAAACACTGAAGCTTTCTTT. Translated: CASSQPGWSNTEAFF. V and J are TRBV4-2 and TRBJ1-1, with D maybe TRBD1 (5 bases). Germline V CDR1 and CDR2: LGHNA, YNFKEQ. This CDR3 spans 15 amino acids. V was shortened by 3 bases and J by 2 bases, with 13 bases between the two germline ends.

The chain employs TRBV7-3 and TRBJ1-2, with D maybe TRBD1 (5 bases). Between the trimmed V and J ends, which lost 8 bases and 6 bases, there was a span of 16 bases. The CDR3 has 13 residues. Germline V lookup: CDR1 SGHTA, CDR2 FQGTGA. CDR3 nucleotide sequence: TGTGCCAGCGGCCCAGCCATAGGGGATGGCTACACCTTC. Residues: CASGPAIGDGYTF. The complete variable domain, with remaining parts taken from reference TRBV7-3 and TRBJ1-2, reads GAGVSQTPSNKVTEKGKYVELRCDPISGHTALYWYRQSLGQGPEFLIYFQGTGAADDSGLPNDRFFAVRPEGSVSTLKIQRTERGDSAVYLCASGPAIGDGYTFGSGTRLTVV.

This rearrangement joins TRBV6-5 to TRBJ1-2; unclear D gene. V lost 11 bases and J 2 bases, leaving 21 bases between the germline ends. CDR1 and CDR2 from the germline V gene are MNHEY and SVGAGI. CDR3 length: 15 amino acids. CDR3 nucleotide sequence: TGTGCCGGGTCGCCTACTCGGGGTGCCAACTATGGCTACACCTTC. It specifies CAGSPTRGANYGYTF.

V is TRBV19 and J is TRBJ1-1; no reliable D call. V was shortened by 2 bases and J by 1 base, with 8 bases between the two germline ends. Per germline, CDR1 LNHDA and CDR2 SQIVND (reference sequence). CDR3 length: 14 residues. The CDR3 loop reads CASSILSGNTEAFF. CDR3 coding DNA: TGTGCCAGTAGTATACTCTCGGGGAACACTGAAGCTTTCTTT.

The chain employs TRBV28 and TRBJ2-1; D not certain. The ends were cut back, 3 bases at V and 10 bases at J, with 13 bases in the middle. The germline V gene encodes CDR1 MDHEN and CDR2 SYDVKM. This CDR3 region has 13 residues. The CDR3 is CASSFMGPMEQFF. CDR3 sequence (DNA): TGTGCCAGCAGTTTTATGGGCCCCATGGAGCAGTTCTTC. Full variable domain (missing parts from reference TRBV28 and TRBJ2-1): DVKVTQSSRYLVKRTGEKVFLECVQDMDHENMFWYRQDPGLGLRLIYFSYDVKMKEKGDIPEGYSVSREKKERFSLILESASTNQTSMYLCASSFMGPMEQFFGPGTRLTVL.

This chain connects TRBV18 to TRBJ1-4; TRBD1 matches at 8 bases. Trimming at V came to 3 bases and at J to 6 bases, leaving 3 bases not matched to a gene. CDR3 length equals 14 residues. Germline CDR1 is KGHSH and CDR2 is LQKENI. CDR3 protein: CASSPGTGDEKLFF. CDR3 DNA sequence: TGTGCCAGCTCACCCGGGACAGGAGATGAAAAACTGTTTTTT. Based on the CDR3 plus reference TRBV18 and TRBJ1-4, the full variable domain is NAGVMQNPRHLVRRRGQEARLRCSPMKGHSHVYWYRQLPEEGLKFMVYLQKENIIDESGMPKERFSAEFPKEGPSILRIQQVVRGDSAAYFCASSPGTGDEKLFFGSGTQLSVL.

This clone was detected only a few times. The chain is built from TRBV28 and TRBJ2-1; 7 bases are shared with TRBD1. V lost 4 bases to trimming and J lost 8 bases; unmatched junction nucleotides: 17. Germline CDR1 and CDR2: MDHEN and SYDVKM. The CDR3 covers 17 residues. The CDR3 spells CASSYLVKGRGRHEQFF. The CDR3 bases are TGTGCCAGCAGTTACCTGGTTAAAGGCAGGGGGAGACATGAGCAGTTCTTC.

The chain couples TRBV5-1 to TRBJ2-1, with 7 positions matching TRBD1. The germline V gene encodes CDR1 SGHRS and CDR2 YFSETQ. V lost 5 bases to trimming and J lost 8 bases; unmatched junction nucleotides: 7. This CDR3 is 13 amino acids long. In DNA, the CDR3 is TGCGCCAGCAGTCAGGGGGTGGAGGATGAGCAGTTCTTC. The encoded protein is CASSQGVEDEQFF.

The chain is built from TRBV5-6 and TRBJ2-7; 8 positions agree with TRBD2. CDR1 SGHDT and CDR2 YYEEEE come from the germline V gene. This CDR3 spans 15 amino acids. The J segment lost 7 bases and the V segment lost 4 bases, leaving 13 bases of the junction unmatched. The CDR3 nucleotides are TGTGCCAGCAGCAAGGAACCGGGACTAGGAAGTGAGCAGTACTTC. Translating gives CASSKEPGLGSEQYF.

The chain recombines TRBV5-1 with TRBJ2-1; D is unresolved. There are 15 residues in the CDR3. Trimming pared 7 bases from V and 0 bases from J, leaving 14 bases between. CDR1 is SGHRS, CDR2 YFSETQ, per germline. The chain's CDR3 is CASLRDTSSYNEQFF. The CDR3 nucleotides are TGCGCCAGCCTTAGAGACACGAGCTCCTACAATGAGCAGTTCTTC.

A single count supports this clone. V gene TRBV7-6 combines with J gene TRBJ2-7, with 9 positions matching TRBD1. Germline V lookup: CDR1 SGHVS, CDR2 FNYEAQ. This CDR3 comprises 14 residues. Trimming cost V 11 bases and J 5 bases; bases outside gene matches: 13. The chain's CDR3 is CASAPGTGTDEQYF. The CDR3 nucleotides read TGTGCCTCTGCCCCCGGGACAGGGACGGACGAGCAGTACTTC.

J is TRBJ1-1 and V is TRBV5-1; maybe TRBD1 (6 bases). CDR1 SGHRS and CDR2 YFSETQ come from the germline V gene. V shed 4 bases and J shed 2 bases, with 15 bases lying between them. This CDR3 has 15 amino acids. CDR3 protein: CASSITGLVNTEAFF. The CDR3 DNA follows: TGCGCCAGCAGCATAACAGGGTTAGTAAACACTGAAGCTTTCTTT.

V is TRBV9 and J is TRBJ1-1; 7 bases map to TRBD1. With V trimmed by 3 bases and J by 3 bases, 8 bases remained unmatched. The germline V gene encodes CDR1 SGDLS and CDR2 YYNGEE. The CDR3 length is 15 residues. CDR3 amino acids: CASSETGIIDTEAFF. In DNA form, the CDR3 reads TGTGCCAGCAGCGAGACAGGGATTATCGACACTGAAGCTTTCTTT.

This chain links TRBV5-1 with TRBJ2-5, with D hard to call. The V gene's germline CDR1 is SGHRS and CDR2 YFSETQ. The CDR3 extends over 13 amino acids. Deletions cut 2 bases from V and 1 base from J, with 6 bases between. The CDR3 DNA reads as TGCGCCAGCAGCTTTGGAGTCCAAGAGACCCAGTACTTC. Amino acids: CASSFGVQETQYF.

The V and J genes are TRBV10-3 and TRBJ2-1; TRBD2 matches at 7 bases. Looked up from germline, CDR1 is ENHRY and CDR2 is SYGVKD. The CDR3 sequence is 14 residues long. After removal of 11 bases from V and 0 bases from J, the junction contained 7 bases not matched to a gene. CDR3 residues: CACFGEGSYNEQFF. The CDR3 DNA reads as TGTGCCTGTTTCGGGGAGGGCTCCTACAATGAGCAGTTCTTC.

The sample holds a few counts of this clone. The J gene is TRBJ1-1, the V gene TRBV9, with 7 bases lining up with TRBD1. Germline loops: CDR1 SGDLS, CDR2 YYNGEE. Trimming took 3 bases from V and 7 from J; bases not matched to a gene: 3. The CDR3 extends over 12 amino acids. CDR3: CASSGGTVEAFF. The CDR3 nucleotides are TGTGCCAGCAGCGGGGGGACAGTTGAAGCTTTCTTT.

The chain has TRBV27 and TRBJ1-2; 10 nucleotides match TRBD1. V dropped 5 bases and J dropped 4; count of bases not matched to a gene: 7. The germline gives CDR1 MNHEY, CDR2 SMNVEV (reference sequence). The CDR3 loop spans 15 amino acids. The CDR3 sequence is CASSPTGGLTYGYTF. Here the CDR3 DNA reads TGTGCCAGCAGTCCGACAGGGGGCCTTACCTATGGCTACACCTTC.